This T cell receptor (beta chain) was observed in a study of T cell responses to AZD1222 COVID-19 vaccine. Study-wide results and limits: The study found Spike-specific TCR breadth and depth rose after two AZD1222 doses. Donors were largely white British and mainly female; clonal diversity was possibly underestimated.

Doses given second, at about 4 or about 12 weeks, were pooled. As concerns this clone: Its antigen remains unidentified.

The length of the CDR3 is 15 residues. Looked up from germline, CDR1 is SGHAT and CDR2 is FQNNGV. Germline trimming cut 2 bases from V and 4 bases from J; bases unmatched to any gene: 5. Measured with immunoSEQ multiplex PCR; TCRdb has only the in-frame clones, and not every one. Here the sample spans fewer than 130,000 clones, about 95% being singletons. The TCR sequence derives from an adult who received the AZD1222 COVID-19 vaccine. The sample in question was peripheral blood, obtained 28 days after the second AZD1222 dose. The rearrangement uses TRBV11-2 and TRBJ2-1, with 7 bases fitting TRBD2. CDR3 DNA sequence: TGTGCCAGCAGCTTAAGGCTAGCGGAATACAATGAGCAGTTCTTC. Its protein product is CASSLRLAEYNEQFF. Together with reference TRBV11-2 and TRBJ2-1, the CDR3 gives the full variable domain: EAGVAQSPRYKIIEKRQSVAFWCNPISGHATLYWYQQILGQGPKLLIQFQNNGVVDDSQLPKDRFSAERLKGVDSTLKIQPAKLEDSAVYLCASSLRLAEYNEQFFGPGTRLTVL.